This is a list of T cell receptor beta chains from one sample in a study of brain T cells in children with intractable seizures. Libraries were prepared by immunoSEQ multiplex PCR; TCRdb keeps only in-frame clonotypes and omits some of them. The repertoire holds 300,000 to 400,000 clones, with about 93% as singletons. This sample comprised peripheral blood, obtained approximately 5 months after surgery. All receptors derive from a boy in the first two years of life with tuberous sclerosis and intractable seizures. Each CDR3 is given with its conserved first and last residue. The D gene is left open where the match is weak. The size of a clone is reported for some rows only, either as once, few or many, or as a class for expanded clones.

abundance,v_gene,j_gene,d_gene,CDR3aa
.,TRBV28,TRBJ2-2,.,CASSPLTGPNTGELFF
.,TRBV25-1,TRBJ1-6,.,CASTSGGARPSPLHF
.,TRBV4-1,TRBJ1-2,TRBD1,CASSQDRQGEGYTF
.,TRBV18,TRBJ1-1,TRBD1,CASSPPGTGGAVNTEAFF
.,TRBV7-3,TRBJ2-3,.,CASSLTSGYTGTDTQYF
.,TRBV7-6,TRBJ1-3,.,CASSLAALGNTIYF
once,TRBV6-2/TRBV6-3,TRBJ2-2,.,CASSITSSTGELFF
.,TRBV5-6,TRBJ1-5,.,CASSLADHSIQQGPQHF
.,TRBV7-8,TRBJ2-1,TRBD2,CASTVAGGYNEQFF
once,TRBV7-9,TRBJ1-2,.,CASSFTSDYGYTF
.,TRBV14,TRBJ1-2,.,CASSHGSGGRDGYTF
.,TRBV4-1,TRBJ1-1,.,CASSQVRHLNTEAFF
.,TRBV11-3,TRBJ1-1,.,CASSATANTEAFF
.,TRBV7-9,TRBJ2-1,TRBD2,CASSPNMGTSTHNEQFF
once,TRBV11-2,TRBJ2-7,.,CASRTSGSYEQYF
.,TRBV5-8,TRBJ1-1,.,CASSWSLGVNTEAFF
.,TRBV5-1,TRBJ1-4,.,CASSWAGGSNEKLFF
.,TRBV19,TRBJ2-1,TRBD2,CASTLSGSPSYNEQFF
.,TRBV2,TRBJ2-1,TRBD1,CASIRGQPYNEQFF
.,TRBV27,TRBJ2-3,.,CASSLRSTDTQYF
.,TRBV30,TRBJ2-7,.,CAWTTGPYEQYF
.,TRBV4-2,TRBJ2-2,TRBD2,CASSQVVSVREGSTGELFF
.,TRBV6-5,TRBJ2-7,.,CATGPSAYEQYF
.,TRBV5-1,TRBJ1-2,TRBD1,CASSPEQGYGYTF
.,TRBV19,TRBJ1-2,.,CASSMNGNHGYTF
.,TRBV10-3,TRBJ2-7,TRBD2,CAISVAGEQYF
.,TRBV27,TRBJ1-2,.,CASSSLWRPRGKDGYTF
.,TRBV11-3,TRBJ1-2,TRBD1,CASSLEGFGRGRAKGYTF
.,TRBV9,TRBJ2-3,TRBD2,CASSPWTSGGTDTQYF
.,TRBV10-3,TRBJ1-1,TRBD1,CAISAHRGRGDTEAFF
.,TRBV5-1,TRBJ2-7,TRBD2,CASSGVAGDNHNYEQYF
.,TRBV4-2,TRBJ2-6,.,CASSLRVGILSGANVLTF
once,TRBV7-9,TRBJ1-3,.,CASSPFGGAGNTIYF
once,TRBV5-1,TRBJ2-7,.,CASSLRSTLLYEQYF
.,TRBV29-1,TRBJ1-2,.,CSVENYGYTF
.,TRBV28,TRBJ1-2,.,CASSYRDTYTYGYTF
.,TRBV19,TRBJ1-5,.,CASSIVGGNQPQHF
.,TRBV7-6,TRBJ1-2,.,CASSFLSSYGYTF
.,TRBV7-9,TRBJ2-7,TRBD2,CASSYGTSGAYEQYF
.,TRBV7-2,TRBJ2-3,.,CASRPSWGGQTDTQYF
.,TRBV30,TRBJ1-5,TRBD1,CAWRYPGGGNQPQHF
.,TRBV18,TRBJ1-1,.,CASSWDGATEAFF
.,TRBV6-5,TRBJ1-2,.,CASSYSAGNGYTF
.,TRBV7-9,TRBJ2-3,.,CASRPGGGTDTQYF
few,TRBV11-1,TRBJ1-5,.,CASSLGGEGNQPQHF
.,TRBV5-6,TRBJ1-1,.,CASSTGWGADTEAFF
.,TRBV5-1,TRBJ2-1,TRBD2,CASSLVGLYNEQFF
.,TRBV30,TRBJ2-1,.,CAWRTDRSSYNEQFF
.,TRBV18,TRBJ2-3,.,CASSPQGDTDTQYF
.,TRBV30,TRBJ1-6,.,CAWSGPRGSPLHF
.,TRBV5-4,TRBJ2-7,TRBD2,CASSDRRGGPYEQYF
once,TRBV28,TRBJ1-2,.,CASSPAGTAVSNYGYTF